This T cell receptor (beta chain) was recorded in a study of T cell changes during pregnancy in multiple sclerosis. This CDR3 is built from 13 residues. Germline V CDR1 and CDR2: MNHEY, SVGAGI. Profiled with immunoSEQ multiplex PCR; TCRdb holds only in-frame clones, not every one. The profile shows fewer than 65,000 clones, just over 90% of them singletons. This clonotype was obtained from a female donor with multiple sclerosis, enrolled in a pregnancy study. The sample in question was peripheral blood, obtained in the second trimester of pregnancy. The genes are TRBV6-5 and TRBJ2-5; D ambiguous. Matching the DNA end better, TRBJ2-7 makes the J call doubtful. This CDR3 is CASSYSNWGEQYF. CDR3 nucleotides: TGTGCCAGCAGTTACTCGAACTGGGGCGAGCAGTACTTC.